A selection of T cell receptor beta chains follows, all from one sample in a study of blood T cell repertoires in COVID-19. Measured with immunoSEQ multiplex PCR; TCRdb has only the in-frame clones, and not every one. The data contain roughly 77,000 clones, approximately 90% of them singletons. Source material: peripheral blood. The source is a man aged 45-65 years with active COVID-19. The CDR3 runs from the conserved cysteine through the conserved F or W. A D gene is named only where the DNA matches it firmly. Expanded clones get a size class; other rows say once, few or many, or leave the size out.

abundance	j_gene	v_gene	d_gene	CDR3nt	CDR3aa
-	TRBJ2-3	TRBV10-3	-	TGTGCCATCAGTACTCAGGGGGATACGCAGTATTTT	CAISTQGDTQYF
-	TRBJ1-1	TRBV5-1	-	TGCGCCAGCAGCTGGGTCGAACAGACCTCTGAAGCTTTCTTT	CASSWVEQTSEAFF
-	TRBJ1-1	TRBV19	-	TGTGCCAGTAGTATAGATAGAGACACTGAAGCTTTCTTT	CASSIDRDTEAFF
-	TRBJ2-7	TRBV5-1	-	TGCGCCAGCAGCTTGTCCGACGAGCAGTACTTC	CASSLSDEQYF
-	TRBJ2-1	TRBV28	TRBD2	TGTGCCAGCTCCATTATGATAGCGGGAGGGCCAGTCAATGAGCAGTTCTTC	CASSIMIAGGPVNEQFF
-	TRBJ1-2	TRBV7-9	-	TGTGCCAGCAGCCCATCACGGAGTGGCTACACCTTC	CASSPSRSGYTF
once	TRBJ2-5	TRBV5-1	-	TGCGCCAGCAGCTTCCGGGGAGGAGAGACCCAGTACTTC	CASSFRGGETQYF
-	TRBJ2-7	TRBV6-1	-	TGTGCCAGCAGTGACCGGTACGAGCAGTACTTC	CASSDRYEQYF
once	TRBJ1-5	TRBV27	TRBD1	TGTGCCAGCAGTTTATCGCCAGGGGGCTTCAATCAGCCCCAGCATTTT	CASSLSPGGFNQPQHF
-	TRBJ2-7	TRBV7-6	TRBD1	TGTGCCAGCAGCGCCCGACAGGGTAGGGAATACGAGCAGTACTTC	CASSARQGREYEQYF
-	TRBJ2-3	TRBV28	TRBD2	TGTGCCAGCAGTTTCGAGGGAGGGTGGACAGATACGCAGTATTTT	CASSFEGGWTDTQYF
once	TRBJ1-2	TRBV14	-	TGTGCCAGCAGCCAAGTACAGGAGTATGGCTACACCTTC	CASSQVQEYGYTF
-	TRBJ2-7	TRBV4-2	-	TGTGCCAGCAGCCGGACCGGACAGACCTACGAGCAGTACTTC	CASSRTGQTYEQYF
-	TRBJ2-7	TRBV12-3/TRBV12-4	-	TGTGCCAGCAGACTACTCTACGAGCAGTACTTC	CASRLLYEQYF
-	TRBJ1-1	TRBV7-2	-	TGTGCCAGCAGCATAAATGGGGGCTCCTTCTCAGAAGCTTTCTTT	CASSINGGSFSEAFF
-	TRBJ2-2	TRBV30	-	TGTGCCTGGAGCCGGGGGGCGATCACCGGGGAGCTGTTTTTT	CAWSRGAITGELFF
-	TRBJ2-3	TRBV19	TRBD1	TGTGCCAGTAGTCTCGACAGGGGGGCATATACGCAGTATTTT	CASSLDRGAYTQYF
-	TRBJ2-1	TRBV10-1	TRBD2	TGCGCCAGCAGTGCTTCTCCGGGGGGGCCGAGGAATGAGCAGTTCTTC	CASSASPGGPRNEQFF
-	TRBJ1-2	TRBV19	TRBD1	TGTGCCAGTAGTCTCGCACAGGACAGGGCCTATGGCTACACCTTC	CASSLAQDRAYGYTF